The rows below give T cell receptor beta chains drawn from one sample of a study of T-cell memory formation after mild COVID-19. A single record per CDR3 protein comes from TCRdb applying MiXCR to the 5' RACE reads. This table has some 150,000 distinct CDR3 sequences, approximately 6% appearing once. Sequencing used PBMCs or a T cell subset sorted from them (not recorded which). Receptors originate from an adult woman who had mild COVID-19 (a few samples of this study predate the infection). Cell type and time point are not known. The CDR3 runs from the conserved cysteine through the conserved F or W.

j_call: TRBJ2-1
v_call: TRBV3-1
cdr3_aa: CASSPLRLSSGGPREQFF

j_call: TRBJ2-7
v_call: TRBV7-2
cdr3_aa: CASSLDPGLVVYEQYF

j_call: TRBJ2-5
v_call: TRBV3-1
cdr3_aa: CASSPRLAGGPSEETQYF

j_call: TRBJ2-3
v_call: TRBV5-1
cdr3_aa: CASSIGTTTDTQYF

j_call: TRBJ2-3
v_call: TRBV19
cdr3_aa: CASSLTWTDTQYF

j_call: TRBJ2-3
v_call: TRBV3-1
cdr3_aa: CASSPGVDSTDTQYF

j_call: TRBJ2-7
v_call: TRBV7-2
cdr3_aa: CASSLVPEGYEQYF

j_call: TRBJ1-2
v_call: TRBV19
cdr3_aa: CASSTQSRGGYTF

j_call: TRBJ2-5
v_call: TRBV29-1
cdr3_aa: CSVKRETQYF

j_call: TRBJ2-5
v_call: TRBV20-1
cdr3_aa: CSARAGTFGETQYF

j_call: TRBJ2-3
v_call: TRBV5-1
cdr3_aa: CASSNAGGPGSTDTQYF

j_call: TRBJ2-5
v_call: TRBV6-2/TRBV6-3
cdr3_aa: CASYPLAGGSETQYF

j_call: TRBJ1-1
v_call: TRBV4-1
cdr3_aa: CASSQTEHMNTEAFF

j_call: TRBJ2-3
v_call: TRBV5-1
cdr3_aa: CASSSTRDRGKNTQYF

j_call: TRBJ2-3
v_call: TRBV5-1
cdr3_aa: CASNLRGQGPTDTHYF

j_call: TRBJ2-5
v_call: TRBV5-1
cdr3_aa: CASSSRQGSQETQYF

j_call: TRBJ2-6
v_call: TRBV11-1
cdr3_aa: CASSLAASSGANVLTF

j_call: TRBJ1-4
v_call: TRBV4-1
cdr3_aa: CASSQEEGWGEKLFF

j_call: TRBJ2-1
v_call: TRBV7-8
cdr3_aa: CASSSGLAEWSEQFF

j_call: TRBJ2-7
v_call: TRBV11-2
cdr3_aa: CASSLGPEQYF

j_call: TRBJ1-4
v_call: TRBV5-8
cdr3_aa: CASSSLTEKLFF

j_call: TRBJ1-5
v_call: TRBV7-2
cdr3_aa: CASSPRDSNQPQHF

j_call: TRBJ2-5
v_call: TRBV30
cdr3_aa: CAWSVGRVGGQETQYF

j_call: TRBJ2-3
v_call: TRBV20-1
cdr3_aa: CSARGLGLAGTDTQYF

j_call: TRBJ1-2
v_call: TRBV29-1
cdr3_aa: CSVEMGSGYGYTF

j_call: TRBJ2-1
v_call: TRBV10-3
cdr3_aa: CAISGQGMGNEQFF

j_call: TRBJ2-3
v_call: TRBV27
cdr3_aa: CASSFMTIPDTQYF

j_call: TRBJ1-3
v_call: TRBV6-5
cdr3_aa: CASRQTQSSGNTIYF

j_call: TRBJ1-1
v_call: TRBV12-3/TRBV12-4
cdr3_aa: CASTQTGAETEAFF

j_call: TRBJ2-2
v_call: TRBV20-1
cdr3_aa: CSARGRQDKRTGELFF

j_call: TRBJ1-6
v_call: TRBV18
cdr3_aa: CASSPPHHSPLHF

j_call: TRBJ2-1
v_call: TRBV30
cdr3_aa: CAWSLIPSGRYNEQFF

j_call: TRBJ2-6
v_call: TRBV5-1
cdr3_aa: CASSPDSGANVLTF

j_call: TRBJ2-2
v_call: TRBV5-1
cdr3_aa: CASSLGQVHDELFF

j_call: TRBJ2-1
v_call: TRBV7-6
cdr3_aa: CASSLAGQGASREQFF

j_call: TRBJ1-2
v_call: TRBV4-1
cdr3_aa: CASSTVGTAPNYGYTF

j_call: TRBJ2-7
v_call: TRBV10-3
cdr3_aa: CDISDRGASSYEQYF

j_call: TRBJ2-1
v_call: TRBV7-3
cdr3_aa: CASSLMGQGDEQFF

j_call: TRBJ1-5
v_call: TRBV12-3/TRBV12-4
cdr3_aa: CASSQTGGNQPQHF

j_call: TRBJ1-2
v_call: TRBV5-1
cdr3_aa: CASSLDLVGGYTF

j_call: TRBJ1-1
v_call: TRBV9
cdr3_aa: CASSVGTVPHQEAFF

j_call: TRBJ2-1
v_call: TRBV6-2/TRBV6-3
cdr3_aa: CATQILGTYYNEQFF

j_call: TRBJ2-1
v_call: TRBV9
cdr3_aa: CASSVTAGGYNEQFF

j_call: TRBJ2-1
v_call: TRBV27
cdr3_aa: CASIVTGPKRKQFF

j_call: TRBJ1-2
v_call: TRBV15
cdr3_aa: CATSPRGLANYGYTF

j_call: TRBJ2-3
v_call: TRBV6-5
cdr3_aa: CASSYGRPPGDTQYF

j_call: TRBJ2-5
v_call: TRBV7-9
cdr3_aa: CASSLREVLLGGETQYF

j_call: TRBJ2-7
v_call: TRBV7-8
cdr3_aa: CASSFQHPLYF

j_call: TRBJ1-1
v_call: TRBV20-1
cdr3_aa: CSVAGQGRAEAFF

j_call: TRBJ2-7
v_call: TRBV7-8
cdr3_aa: CASTRTSGPYEQYF